This TCR beta chain comes out of a study of cytomegalovirus exposure and HLA in healthy donors. Looking at the study overall: When 398 donors were genotyped, roughly 80% of them were found to fall in the Caucasian-associated ancestry cluster.

Points on this clone: Its antigen is currently unknown.

Study-level results: From TCR beta sequences, most subjects' HLA-A and HLA-B alleles were reportedly predicted accurately.

With 60 Vbeta and 13 Jbeta primers, the PCR was carried out. The method was immunoSEQ multiplex PCR; TCRdb's version includes in-frame clones alone and lacks a portion of them. The table lists about 140,000 clones, about 80% of them singletons. The V gene's germline CDR1 is KGHSH and CDR2 LQKENI. The V and J ends lost 3 bases and 2 bases respectively, with 14 bases between them. The CDR3 consists of 15 residues. Donors were nominally healthy when sampled, though unrecorded immune exposures were likely. The sequence derives from a man aged 35 to 55 in good health and CMV-seronegative. The V call is TRBV18, the J call TRBJ2-7, with D perhaps matching TRBD1 (6 bases). Sample: PBMCs. The DNA for the CDR3 is TGTGCCAGCTCACCCCCGACAGGTAAAACCTACGAGCAGTACTTC. Protein sequence: CASSPPTGKTYEQYF.